The 12 T cell receptor beta chains listed next were all sequenced from one sample in a study of blood T cell repertoires in COVID-19 (dated by TCRdb to the early 2020s). The library was built by means of the immunoSEQ multiplex PCR assay. TCRdb mirrors the immuneACCESS table, restricted to in-frame sequences. Some clones are absent from its copies; in checked studies, under half trace to an unresolved V gene, and the reason for the others is unknown. For this sample the table gives some 90,000 clones, of which about 89% were detected only once. Roughly 9% of the sample is taken by the ten largest. The sample taken for sequencing was peripheral blood. The source is a man in his fifties with acute or convalescent COVID-19.

This clone was observed a handful of times. The V gene is TRBV6-2 or TRBV6-3, the J gene TRBJ1-5; TRBD1 might be the D (5 bases). The germline CDR1 and CDR2 sequences are MNHEY and SVGEGT. The CDR3 is 14 amino acids. Deletions cut 5 bases from V and 6 bases from J, with 14 bases between. In DNA form, the CDR3 reads TGTGCCAGCAGTCCCGGGGGTCAGGTTCAGCCCCAGCATTTT. This sequence encodes CASSPGGQVQPQHF.

The chain combines TRBV10-3 with TRBJ2-3; 14 nucleotides align to TRBD2. Germline CDR1 reads ENHRY; CDR2 reads SYGVKD. The CDR3 runs to 15 residues. V shed 6 bases and J 5 bases; nucleotides not matched to a gene: 4. The CDR3 DNA reads as TGTGCCATCAGGCCGGGACTAGCGGGGGTAGATACGCAGTATTTT. It translates to CAIRPGLAGVDTQYF.

V and J are TRBV9 and TRBJ1-1; 7 nucleotides line up with TRBD1. Germline CDR1 and CDR2: SGDLS and YYNGEE. CDR3 length: 14 residues. The J segment lost 2 bases and the V segment lost 0 bases, leaving 1 base of the junction unmatched. The DNA for the CDR3 is TGTGCCAGCAGCGTAGGGGACAGCAACACTGAAGCTTTCTTT. This translates into CASSVGDSNTEAFF.

The chain has TRBV24-1 and TRBJ2-7, with D unclear. The germline V gene encodes CDR1 KGHDR and CDR2 SFDVKD. CDR3 length equals 11 residues. Trimming took 6 bases from V and 4 from J, leaving 6 bases between them. The CDR3 loop is CATSLEYEQYV. The CDR3 DNA is TGTGCCACCAGTCTCGAGTACGAGCAGTACGTC.

The chain carries TRBV5-1 and TRBJ2-6, with D possibly matching TRBD1 (6 bases). The CDR3 runs to 15 residues. The germline V and J ends were trimmed by 4 bases and 2 bases, with 10 bases remaining between them. The V gene's germline CDR1 is SGHRS and CDR2 YFSETQ. CDR3 nucleotides: TGCGCCAGCAGCCCGCAGGGGACTGGGGCCAACGTCCTGACTTTC. Its translation is CASSPQGTGANVLTF. The whole variable domain, filled in from reference TRBV5-1 and TRBJ2-6, reads KAGVTQTPRYLIKTRGQQVTLSCSPISGHRSVSWYQQTPGQGLQFLFEYFSETQRNKGNFPGRFSGRQFSNSRSEMNVSTLELGDSALYLCASSPQGTGANVLTFGAGSRLTVL.

This clone was counted a single time. CDR3 in amino acids: CAWMGINRGANYGYTF. The CDR3 DNA is TGTGCCTGGATGGGAATAAACAGGGGGGCGAACTATGGCTACACCTTC. V gene TRBV30 combines with J gene TRBJ1-2, with 8 bases aligning to TRBD1. The CDR3 covers 16 residues. The trim removed 4 bases at V and 2 bases at J, leaving 12 bases unmatched. Germline-derived CDR1 and CDR2 are GTSNPN and SVGIG (reference sequence). The full variable domain, its missing parts supplied by reference TRBV30 and TRBJ1-2, is SQTIHQWPATLVQPVGSPLSLECTVEGTSNPNLYWYRQAAGRGLQLLFYSVGIGQISSEVPQNLSASRPQDRQFILSSKKLLLSDSGFYLCAWMGINRGANYGYTFGSGTRLTVV.

This CDR3 is CASSLWVVGSNQPQHF. The DNA for the CDR3 is TGTGCCAGCAGCTTGTGGGTGGTCGGGAGCAATCAGCCCCAGCATTTT. The J gene is TRBJ1-5, the V gene TRBV5-6; D is unresolved. Trimming shortened V by 1 base and J by 1 base, and 12 bases separated the two germline ends. Germline values: CDR1 SGHDT, CDR2 YYEEEE. The CDR3 length is 16 residues.

This clone appeared once. The rearrangement uses TRBV7-9 and TRBJ1-2; D is uncertain. This CDR3 comprises 13 residues. Germline CDR1 reads SEHNR; CDR2 reads FQNEAQ (reference sequence). V lost 0 bases to trimming and J lost 12 bases, with 14 bases between them. The DNA for the CDR3 is TGTGCCAGCAGCTTAGCCGGGGAGGAGAAAGACACCTTC. It yields the protein CASSLAGEEKDTF.

The V call is TRBV19, the J call TRBJ1-2; weak D call: TRBD1 (5 bases). Germline V gene lookup returns CDR1 LNHDA and CDR2 SQIVND (reference sequence). The CDR3 has 14 residues. The V gene lost 3 bases and the J gene lost 1 base, with 9 bases spanning the gap. The CDR3 DNA sequence: TGTGCCAGTAGTATCCAGGGTTATAACTATGGCTACACCTTC. Translation: CASSIQGYNYGYTF. The full variable domain, its missing parts supplied by reference TRBV19 and TRBJ1-2, is DGGITQSPKYLFRKEGQNVTLSCEQNLNHDAMYWYRQDPGQGLRLIYYSQIVNDFQKGDIAEGYSVSREKKESFPLTVTSAQKNPTAFYLCASSIQGYNYGYTFGSGTRLTVV.

This chain connects TRBV5-1 to TRBJ2-2, with 12 bases aligning to TRBD2. The ends lost 3 bases at V and 2 bases at J; junction bases unmatched: 2. Germline CDR1 reads SGHRS; CDR2 reads YFSETQ. The CDR3 contains 16 residues. This CDR3 reads CASSWGLAGNTGELFF. The DNA of the CDR3 is TGCGCCAGCAGCTGGGGACTAGCGGGCAACACCGGGGAGCTGTTTTTT.

The rearrangement joins TRBV1 to TRBJ1-5; TRBD1 was called by the table and not checked on the DNA. TRBV1 is tagged as a pseudogene. CDR3 length: 15 residues. CDR3 DNA sequence: TGCACCAGCAGCTCGGGACAGATAAGCAATCAGCCCCAGCATTTT. Amino acid sequence: CTSSSGQISNQPQHF.

This rearrangement joins TRBV28 to TRBJ1-6, with 8 bases lining up with TRBD1. The CDR3 covers 16 residues. Trimming took 7 bases from V and 0 from J; bases not matched to a gene: 5. CDR1 is MDHEN, CDR2 SYDVKM, per germline. The CDR3 sequence: CASKTGAFSYNSPLHF. The CDR3 nucleotides read TGTGCCAGCAAGACAGGGGCCTTCTCCTATAATTCACCCCTCCACTTT.